The rows below give T cell receptor beta chains drawn from one sample of a study of tumor-infiltrating lymphocytes in primary liver carcinoma. One entry per CDR3 protein, called by TCRdb with MiXCR from the multiplex PCR reads. The repertoire holds over 95,000 distinct CDR3 sequences, with around three quarters as singletons. The sequenced material came from liver tumor tissue from sampling region 5. The receptors come from a woman aged 55 to 70 with primary liver carcinoma and hepatitis B virus infection. Each CDR3 is given with its conserved first and last residue. Fields, in order: J gene, D gene, clone size, V gene, CDR3 DNA, CDR3 protein. D genes are given only for firm matches. Clone size is not always given. Where it is, it says once, few, many or a class for expanded clones.

>TRBJ2-1|-|-|TRBV7-8
TGTGCCTGTAGCTTGGGCCGTAACAATGAGCAGTTCTTC
CACSLGRNNEQFF
>TRBJ2-1|TRBD2|-|TRBV11-1
TGTGCCGGCAGCTTAGAGGCTAGCGGTGGGTACAATGAGCAGTTCTTC
CAGSLEASGGYNEQFF
>TRBJ1-1|-|-|TRBV29-1
TGCAGCGTTATATGTCTGGAGGGGTGGAGGAACACTGAAGCTTTCTTT
CSVICLEGWRNTEAFF
>TRBJ2-3|-|few|TRBV11-2
TGCGCCAGCAGCCGGCTGGGCGGCACAGATACGCACTATTTT
CASSRLGGTDTHYF
>TRBJ1-1|-|-|TRBV6-5
TGTGCCGGCAGTTACTCATTAAACATGAACAGTGAAGCTTTCTTT
CAGSYSLNMNSEAFF
>TRBJ2-7|TRBD2|many|TRBV28
TGTGCCACCGGGGGTAAGGAACTAGCGGGAGTAAACGAGCAGTACTTC
CATGGKELAGVNEQYF
>TRBJ2-1|TRBD2|many|TRBV29-1
TGCAGCGTTGAAGTCCTCGGGACTAGCGACTCCTACAATGAGCAGTTCTTC
CSVEVLGTSDSYNEQFF
>TRBJ1-1|-|few|TRBV7-9
TGTGCCAGCCACGGGGAGGGGGGGAACACTGAAGCTTTCTTT
CASHGEGGNTEAFF
>TRBJ2-4|-|-|TRBV11-2
TGTGCCAGAAGCTTAGATCGAGAAGGTAACATTCAGTACTTC
CARSLDREGNIQYF
>TRBJ2-5|-|-|TRBV29-1
TGCAGCGCGAACAAACTGGGCAGGGAGGAGACCCAGTACTTC
CSANKLGREETQYF
>TRBJ1-4|TRBD1|-|TRBV11-2
TGTGTCATCAGCTTCTGGACAGGGGCTAATGAAAAACTGTTTTTT
CVISFWTGANEKLFF
>TRBJ2-5|-|-|TRBV6-1
TGTGCCAGCAGTGAATTGGGGGCTTTGGAGGAGACCCAGTACTTC
CASSELGALEETQYF
>TRBJ1-2|TRBD1|few|TRBV5-6
TGTGCCAGCAGCCCGGACAGGGGGCCCGGCTATGGCTACACCTTC
CASSPDRGPGYGYTF
>TRBJ2-4|TRBD1|few|TRBV7-9
TGTGCCAGCAGCCCGACAGGGGGCACCAAAAACATTCAGTACTTC
CASSPTGGTKNIQYF
>TRBJ1-5|-|-|TRBV21-1
TGTGCCACCGTTCCGATCGGGAGGGCTCGCGGTCAGCCCCAGCATTTT
CATVPIGRARGQPQHF
>TRBJ1-2|-|-|TRBV7-9
TGTACCAGCAGCTTATGGTGGGACATATCTGGCTACACCTTC
CTSSLWWDISGYTF
>TRBJ2-2|-|-|TRBV11-2
TGCGCCAGCAGCTTCAGGGGCGGGGAGCTGTTTTTT
CASSFRGGELFF
>TRBJ1-1|-|large|TRBV28
TGTGCCAGCAGTTTGGGGGACAAATCTGAAGCTTTCTTT
CASSLGDKSEAFF
>TRBJ1-1|-|-|TRBV12-3/TRBV12-4
TGTACCAGCGGCAGGGCCACTGAAGCCTTCTTT
CTSGRATEAFF
>TRBJ1-6|-|-|TRBV11-2
TGTGCCAGCAGCTTAGATACTCGGTTTACTAACTCACCCCTCCACTTT
CASSLDTRFTNSPLHF
>TRBJ2-1|TRBD2|-|TRBV7-9
TGTACCAGCAGCTTATGTGGGCGCGGGAGCTCCTACAATGAGCAGTTCTTC
CTSSLCGRGSSYNEQFF
>TRBJ1-3|-|-|TRBV7-2
TGTGCCAGCAGCTTAAATGCAGGGAGAACTGGAAACACCATATATTTT
CASSLNAGRTGNTIYF
>TRBJ2-3|TRBD2|-|TRBV29-1
TGCAGTGCCACTAGCGGGTTGGTGGATACGCAGTATTTT
CSATSGLVDTQYF
>TRBJ2-7|TRBD2|once|TRBV5-1
TGCCCCAGCAGCTTGTCTGCTAGCGGGAGTTACGAGCGGTACTTC
CPSSLSASGSYERYF
>TRBJ2-5|-|few|TRBV7-8
TGTACCAGCAGCTTAGACAGAGTGGGAGGAGAGACCCAGTACTTC
CTSSLDRVGGETQYF
>TRBJ1-5|TRBD1|-|TRBV12-3/TRBV12-4
TGTGCCAGCAGTTTAGACAGGGGGGCAGGGTCTCAGTCCCAGCATTTT
CASSLDRGAGSQSQHF
>TRBJ2-5|TRBD2|-|TRBV18
TGTGTCAGCTCACCAGCTAGCGGGCTGGCGTACCAAGAGACCCAGTACTTC
CVSSPASGLAYQETQYF
>TRBJ2-1|-|few|TRBV28
TGTGCCAGCAGTTTCAGGGGCGCGGACAATGAGCAGTTCTTC
CASSFRGADNEQFF
>TRBJ1-2|TRBD1|few|TRBV29-1
TGCAGCGTTGAAGAGGGGACAGCGCCCTACACCTTC
CSVEEGTAPYTF
>TRBJ1-2|-|-|TRBV29-1
TGCAGCGTTGGGGGGGGACAAAGGGACTATGGCTACAGCTTC
CSVGGGQRDYGYSF
>TRBJ2-7|TRBD1|medium-sized|TRBV11-2
TGTGCCAGCAGCCCCTCGGACAGGGTCTACGAGCAGTACTTC
CASSPSDRVYEQYF
>TRBJ2-2|-|few|TRBV21-1
TGTGCCAGCAGAACAGGGAACGGGTCCGGGGAGCTGTTTTTT
CASRTGNGSGELFF
>TRBJ2-3|-|many|TRBV5-1
TGCGCCAGCAGCTTGACCGGACACCCGGAAGCAGATACGCAGTATTTT
CASSLTGHPEADTQYF
>TRBJ2-7|-|-|TRBV5-1
TGCGCCAGCAGCCTCTTGGGGGGTTTGGAGCTATACTTC
CASSLLGGLELYF
>TRBJ2-2|-|many|TRBV5-1
TGCGCCAGCACCCCCGGGAGCACCGGGGAGCTGTTTTTT
CASTPGSTGELFF
>TRBJ2-7|-|medium-sized|TRBV11-1
TGTGCCAGCAGCTTAGGGGGACTCCTAAAGGGGGAGCAGTACTTC
CASSLGGLLKGEQYF
>TRBJ2-3|-|-|TRBV11-2
TGTGCCATCAGCGTAAACGTACGGTTGGATACGCAATATTTT
CAISVNVRLDTQYF
>TRBJ2-1|TRBD2|many|TRBV6-4
TGTGCCAGCAGCCATGGACTAGCGGGATCGGATGAGCAGTTCTTC
CASSHGLAGSDEQFF
>TRBJ1-3|TRBD1|-|TRBV11-2
TGTGCCAGCAGCTCACACCCGGACAGGAGAGCGTACTTTGGAAACACCATATATTTT
CASSSHPDRRAYFGNTIYF
>TRBJ2-7|-|-|TRBV4-2
TGTGCCAACAGCCAAGATCGAGTAGGTGTAGGGACCTACGAGCAGTACTTC
CANSQDRVGVGTYEQYF
>TRBJ2-7|TRBD2|-|TRBV11-2
TGTGCCAGCACCCAGACTAGCGGGTGTGGTGAGCGGTACTTC
CASTQTSGCGERYF
>TRBJ1-1|-|-|TRBV11-2
TGTACCAGCAACTTTGGAGGGAAGGACTATTTT
CTSNFGGKDYF
>TRBJ2-4|TRBD2|many|TRBV28
TGTGCCAGCAGCGAGTCTAGCGGAAGAGCCAAAAACATTCAGTACTTC
CASSESSGRAKNIQYF
>TRBJ2-3|TRBD2|-|TRBV29-1
TGCAGACAATCGAGCGGGAGACCCCGAGATACGCAGTATTTT
CRQSSGRPRDTQYF
>TRBJ2-7|-|many|TRBV5-6
TGTGCCAGCAGCTCAAAGGGACGATCCTCCTACGAGCAGTACTTC
CASSSKGRSSYEQYF
>TRBJ2-5|-|-|TRBV11-2
TGTGCCAGCAGCTACGATCTAGAGACCCAGTATTTC
CASSYDLETQYF
>TRBJ1-2|TRBD1|-|TRBV29-1
TGCAGCATTGAGGGACAGGGGCAGAACTATGGCTACACCTTC
CSIEGQGQNYGYTF
>TRBJ2-1|-|once|TRBV11-2
TGTGCAAGCAGCTTAGATGACGTGGGAGCGGTGTACAATGAGCAGTTCTTC
CASSLDDVGAVYNEQFF
>TRBJ2-7|-|-|TRBV6-1
TGTGCCAGGACCTCATGGCCCCATACCTACGAGCAGTACTTC
CARTSWPHTYEQYF
>TRBJ2-1|TRBD2|few|TRBV28
TGTGCCAGCACCCGGGGACTAGCGGGATTCCCTAGAGCCTACAATGAGCAGTTCTTC
CASTRGLAGFPRAYNEQFF
>TRBJ1-1|-|-|TRBV4-1
TGCGCCCGCAGCCAAGATGGGTCGGGGACACAGAACACTGAAGCTTTCTTT
CARSQDGSGTQNTEAFF